This T cell receptor (beta chain) stems from a study of shared clonotypes between healthy human individuals. CDR1 LNHDA and CDR2 SQIVND come from the germline V gene (reference sequence). This CDR3 spans 11 amino acids. Trimming removed 3 bases at V and 1 base at J, with 0 bases between. On this clone: Antigen specificity is unknown. Other DNA sequences in this specimen translate into the identical CDR3.

Overall study results and limits: Across several donors, naive CD4 shared about 5%, naive CD8 approximately 3.5%, memory CD4 about 2.4%, memory CD8 about 0.4%. With few donors, the genetic and exposure-history diversity represented was limited.

Method: immunoSEQ multiplex PCR; TCRdb's copy keeps in-frame clones and lacks some. There are more than 2,000,000 clones in the sample; more than 90% occur only once, and over 0.12% lies in the top ten. Sequencing was performed on naive CD4+ T cells sorted from blood. Specified subset: CD45RA+ positively selected. This clonotype was sampled from a man aged 18 to 29 in good health. The chain is built from TRBV19 and TRBJ1-2; the D is unclear. The CDR3 bases are TGTGCCAGTAGTATTAACTATGGCTACACCTTC. Its translation: CASSINYGYTF.